This paragraph reports one T cell receptor (beta chain). The record originates from a study of T cell changes during pregnancy in multiple sclerosis. Germline V lookup: CDR1 SEHNR, CDR2 FQNEAQ (reference sequence). This CDR3 region has 14 residues. V lost 5 bases, J lost 3 bases, and 14 bases lay in between. Clones were read by immunoSEQ multiplex PCR, and TCRdb kept only the in-frame ones, dropping some. The sample has around 15,000 clones, 84% seen once; the top ten hold 9% to 10%. The sequence was obtained from a female donor in good health, enrolled as a control in a pregnancy study. The J gene is TRBJ2-7, the V gene TRBV7-9; maybe TRBD2 (7 bases). Specimen: CD8+ T cells from peripheral blood mononuclear cells, collected in the second trimester of pregnancy. The CDR3 DNA follows: TGTGCCAGCAGCCCCAGGGAGGGGGACTACGAGCAGTACTTC. Encoded protein: CASSPREGDYEQYF.